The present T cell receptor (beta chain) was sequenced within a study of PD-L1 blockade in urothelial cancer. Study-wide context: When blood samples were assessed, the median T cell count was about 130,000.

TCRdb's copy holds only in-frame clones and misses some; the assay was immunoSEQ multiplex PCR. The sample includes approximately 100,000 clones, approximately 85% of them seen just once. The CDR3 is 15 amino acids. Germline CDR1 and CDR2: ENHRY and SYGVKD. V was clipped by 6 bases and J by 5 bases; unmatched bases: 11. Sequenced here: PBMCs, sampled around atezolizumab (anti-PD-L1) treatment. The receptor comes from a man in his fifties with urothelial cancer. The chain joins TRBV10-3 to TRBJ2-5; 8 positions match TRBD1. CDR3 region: CAISQGQDPRETQYF. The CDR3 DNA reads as TGTGCCATCAGCCAGGGACAGGACCCCAGGGAGACCCAGTACTTC.